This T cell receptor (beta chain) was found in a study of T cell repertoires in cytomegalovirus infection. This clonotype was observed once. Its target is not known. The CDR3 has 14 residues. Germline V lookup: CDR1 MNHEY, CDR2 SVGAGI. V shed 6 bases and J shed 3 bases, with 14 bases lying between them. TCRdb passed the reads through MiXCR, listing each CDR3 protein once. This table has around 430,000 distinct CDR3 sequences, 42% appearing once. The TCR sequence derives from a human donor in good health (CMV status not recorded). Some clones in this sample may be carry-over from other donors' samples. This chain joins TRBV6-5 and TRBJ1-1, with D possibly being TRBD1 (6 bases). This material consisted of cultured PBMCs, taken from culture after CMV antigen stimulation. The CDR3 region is CASSSPPGDTEAFF. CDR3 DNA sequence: TGTGCCAGCAGCTCCCCGCCAGGGGACACTGAAGCTTTCTTT.